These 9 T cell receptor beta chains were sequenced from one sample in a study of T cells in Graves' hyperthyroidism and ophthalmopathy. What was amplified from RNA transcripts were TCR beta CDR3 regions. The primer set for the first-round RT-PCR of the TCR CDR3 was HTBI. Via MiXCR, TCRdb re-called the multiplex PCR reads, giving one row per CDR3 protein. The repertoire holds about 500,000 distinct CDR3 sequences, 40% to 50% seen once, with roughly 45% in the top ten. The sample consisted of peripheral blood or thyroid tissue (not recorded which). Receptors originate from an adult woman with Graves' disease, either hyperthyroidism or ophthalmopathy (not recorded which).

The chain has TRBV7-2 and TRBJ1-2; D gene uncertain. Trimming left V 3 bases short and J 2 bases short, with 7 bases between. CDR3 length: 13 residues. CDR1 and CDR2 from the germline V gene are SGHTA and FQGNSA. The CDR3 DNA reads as TGTACCAGCAGCTTGAGGGCGAACTATGGCTACACCTTC. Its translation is CTSSLRANYGYTF.

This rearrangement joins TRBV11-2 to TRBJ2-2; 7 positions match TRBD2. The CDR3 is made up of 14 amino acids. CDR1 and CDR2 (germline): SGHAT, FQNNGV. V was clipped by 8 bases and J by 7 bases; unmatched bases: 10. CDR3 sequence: CASLRDYRGGELFF. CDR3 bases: TGTGCCAGCCTCCGGGACTACCGCGGCGGGGAGCTGTTTTTT.

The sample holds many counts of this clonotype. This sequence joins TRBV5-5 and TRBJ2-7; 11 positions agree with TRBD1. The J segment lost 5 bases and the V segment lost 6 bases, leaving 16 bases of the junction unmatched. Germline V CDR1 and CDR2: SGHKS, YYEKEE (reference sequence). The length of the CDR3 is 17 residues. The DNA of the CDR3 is TGTGCCAGCAAAGCAGGACCCATTGGACAGGGGGCCCACGAGCAGTACTTC. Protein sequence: CASKAGPIGQGAHEQYF.

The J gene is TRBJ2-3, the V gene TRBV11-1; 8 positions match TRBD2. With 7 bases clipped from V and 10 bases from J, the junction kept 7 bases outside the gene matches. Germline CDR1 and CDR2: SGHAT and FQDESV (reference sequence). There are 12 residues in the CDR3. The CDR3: CASTLGTSPQYF. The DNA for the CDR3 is TGTGCCAGCACATTGGGGACTAGTCCGCAGTATTTT.

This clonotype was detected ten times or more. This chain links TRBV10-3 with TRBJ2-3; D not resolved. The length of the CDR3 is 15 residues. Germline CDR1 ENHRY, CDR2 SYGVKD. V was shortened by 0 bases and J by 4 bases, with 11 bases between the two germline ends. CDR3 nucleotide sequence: TGTGCCATCAGTGAGTCTGGGTCGCTATCAGATACGCAGTATTTT. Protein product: CAISESGSLSDTQYF.

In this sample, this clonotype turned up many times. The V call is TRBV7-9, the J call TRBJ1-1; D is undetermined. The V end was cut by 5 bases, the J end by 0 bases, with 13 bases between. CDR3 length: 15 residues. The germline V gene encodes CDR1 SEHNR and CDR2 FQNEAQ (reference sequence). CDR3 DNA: TGTGCCAGCAGCGACCCCGGGCAGATGAACACTGAAGCTTTCTTT. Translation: CASSDPGQMNTEAFF.

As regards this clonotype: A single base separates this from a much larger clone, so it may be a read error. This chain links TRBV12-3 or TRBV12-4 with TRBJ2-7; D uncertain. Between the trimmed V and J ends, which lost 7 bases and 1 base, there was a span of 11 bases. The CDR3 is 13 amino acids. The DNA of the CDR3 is TGTGCCAGCAAACTCTACGAGTCCTACGAGCAGTACTTC. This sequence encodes CASKLYESYEQYF.

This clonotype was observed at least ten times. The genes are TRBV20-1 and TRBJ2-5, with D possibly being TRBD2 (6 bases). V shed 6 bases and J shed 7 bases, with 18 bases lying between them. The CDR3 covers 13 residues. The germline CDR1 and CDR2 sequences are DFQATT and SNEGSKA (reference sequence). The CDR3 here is CSAPVVWGGTQYF. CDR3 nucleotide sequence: TGCAGTGCCCCCGTAGTTTGGGGAGGGACCCAGTACTTC.

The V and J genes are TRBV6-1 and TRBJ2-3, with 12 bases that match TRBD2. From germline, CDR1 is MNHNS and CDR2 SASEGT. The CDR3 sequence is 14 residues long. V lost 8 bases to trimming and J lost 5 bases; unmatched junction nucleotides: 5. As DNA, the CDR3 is TGTGCCAGCGGATCGACTAGCGGGGGAGATACGCAGTATTTT. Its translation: CASGSTSGGDTQYF.